This is a list of T cell receptor beta chains from one sample in a study of control samples from healthy donors and cancer patients. Clones were sequenced by immunoSEQ multiplex PCR, and TCRdb holds only the in-frame ones, with some missing. Among 130,000 or so clones, roughly 90% were seen once, and the ten largest hold about 2.5%. Sequencing was performed on blood. The source is a man aged 40-50 years in good health. CDR3s include the opening cysteine and the closing phenylalanine or tryptophan. The order of the fields is D gene, clone size, J gene, V gene, CDR3 protein, CDR3 DNA. D genes are given only for firm matches. Size tells how often a clone was seen (once, few, many) or the class of an expanded clone, and some rows leave it out.

>TRBD1|NA|TRBJ2-1|TRBV27
CASGEQGRSKQFF
TGTGCCAGCGGGGAACAGGGGCGAAGTAAGCAGTTCTTC
>NA|NA|TRBJ1-5|TRBV11-2
CASSLDRGHQPQHF
TGTGCCAGCAGCTTAGATCGGGGGCATCAGCCCCAGCATTTT
>NA|NA|TRBJ1-4|TRBV30
CAWTLGGLGEKLFF
TGTGCCTGGACTCTTGGGGGGCTGGGTGAAAAACTGTTTTTT
>NA|NA|TRBJ1-5|TRBV6-1
CASSEQDRNQPQHF
TGTGCCAGCAGTGAACAGGACAGAAATCAGCCCCAGCATTTT
>NA|NA|TRBJ2-5|TRBV6-1
CASRRGVGKTQYF
TGTGCCAGCAGGAGAGGGGTGGGCAAGACCCAGTACTTC
>NA|NA|TRBJ2-1|TRBV9
CASSVGSRGRGYNEQFF
TGTGCCAGCAGCGTAGGGTCTCGGGGGCGCGGGTACAATGAGCAGTTCTTC
>NA|NA|TRBJ1-2|TRBV28
CASRSPGIGEGYGYTF
TGTGCCAGCCGTAGTCCCGGGATCGGGGAAGGCTATGGCTACACCTTC
>NA|NA|TRBJ2-1|TRBV7-9
CASRGRNEQFF
TGTGCCAGCCGGGGGAGAAATGAGCAGTTCTTC
>NA|NA|TRBJ2-3|TRBV21-1
CASIYLGTEQGTDTQYF
TGTGCCAGCATCTATCTTGGGACGGAGCAAGGCACAGATACGCAGTATTTT
>TRBD2|NA|TRBJ2-2|TRBV3-1/TRBV3-2
CASRQRGGNTGELFF
TGTGCCAGCCGACAACGGGGGGGGAACACCGGGGAGCTGTTTTTT
>NA|few|TRBJ1-6|TRBV18
CASSLFRENSPLHF
TGTGCCAGCTCACTATTTAGGGAAAATTCACCCCTCCACTTT
>NA|NA|TRBJ1-3|TRBV16
CASSRWTAGNTIYF
TGTGCCAGCAGCCGCTGGACGGCTGGAAACACCATATATTTT
>NA|NA|TRBJ2-1|TRBV6-1
CASSEASGQSGTMQFF
TGTGCCAGCAGTGAAGCCTCCGGACAGAGTGGGACAATGCAGTTCTTC
>NA|NA|TRBJ1-2|TRBV7-2
CASSFPPLYGYTF
TGTGCCAGCAGCTTCCCCCCCCTCTATGGCTACACCTTC
>NA|few|TRBJ2-1|TRBV12-3/TRBV12-4
CASSSVPGEQFF
TGTGCCAGCAGTTCCGTTCCGGGTGAGCAGTTCTTC
>TRBD2|NA|TRBJ2-1|TRBV6-1
CASSEATSGGNNEQFF
TGTGCCAGCAGTGAAGCAACTAGCGGGGGGAACAATGAGCAGTTCTTC
>NA|NA|TRBJ1-2|TRBV11-2
CASSLLHGGGYTF
TGTGCCAGCAGCCTCCTACATGGGGGTGGCTACACCTTC
>NA|NA|TRBJ1-1|TRBV18
CASLLLNTEAFF
TGTGCCAGCTTACTGTTGAACACTGAAGCTTTCTTT
>NA|NA|TRBJ1-5|TRBV7-2
CASSETTGYSNQPQHF
TGTGCCAGCAGCGAGACGACAGGCTATAGCAATCAGCCCCAGCATTTT
>TRBD1|once|TRBJ2-7|TRBV19
CASSIRTGGINEQYF
TGTGCCAGTAGTATCAGGACAGGGGGAATCAACGAGCAGTACTTC
>NA|NA|TRBJ1-1|TRBV2
CASSVTRAEGFF
TGTGCCAGCAGTGTAACCAGGGCGGAGGGTTTCTTT
>TRBD1|NA|TRBJ2-7|TRBV2
CASTQLWTGSYEQYF
TGTGCCAGCACTCAACTTTGGACAGGGAGTTACGAGCAGTACTTC
>TRBD2|NA|TRBJ2-1|TRBV7-9
CASSLRGLAVDEQFF
TGTGCCAGCAGCTTAAGGGGACTAGCCGTCGATGAGCAGTTCTTC
>TRBD1|NA|TRBJ1-2|TRBV5-1
CASSRTTGGTGGYTF
TGCGCCAGCAGCCGAACGACAGGGGGGACGGGTGGCTACACCTTC
>NA|NA|TRBJ1-1|TRBV19
CASAFGRAGPNTEAFF
TGTGCCAGTGCTTTTGGGAGAGCGGGCCCGAACACTGAAGCTTTCTTT
>TRBD1|NA|TRBJ1-1|TRBV5-1
CASSSGQGGMNTEAFF
TGCGCCAGCAGCTCGGGACAGGGAGGAATGAACACTGAAGCTTTCTTT
>NA|NA|TRBJ2-2|TRBV19
CASSPRGRGSPGELFF
TGTGCCAGTAGTCCCCGGGGCAGGGGTTCGCCCGGGGAGCTGTTTTTT
>NA|NA|TRBJ1-1|TRBV12-3/TRBV12-4
CASSLFANTEAFF
TGTGCCAGCAGTTTATTCGCGAACACTGAAGCTTTCTTT
>NA|NA|TRBJ2-7|TRBV3-1/TRBV3-2
CASSAPGSASYEQYF
TGTGCCAGCAGTGCACCGGGGTCGGCGTCCTACGAGCAGTACTTC
>NA|NA|TRBJ2-7|TRBV9
CASSLSDSYEQYF
TGTGCCAGCAGCTTAAGCGACAGCTACGAGCAGTACTTC
>NA|NA|TRBJ2-1|TRBV4-1
CASSQVERPIYNEQFF
TGCGCCAGCAGCCAAGTCGAGCGGCCCATATACAATGAGCAGTTCTTC
>NA|NA|TRBJ2-3|TRBV18
CASSPMDTDTQYF
TGTGCCAGCTCACCCATGGACACAGATACGCAGTATTTT
>NA|NA|TRBJ2-2|TRBV28
CASRIGGRVSGELFF
TGTGCCAGCAGGATCGGAGGAAGGGTTTCCGGGGAGCTGTTTTTT
>TRBD1|NA|TRBJ2-7|TRBV6-5
CASSPLGTGYEQYF
TGTGCCAGCAGCCCCTTAGGGACAGGCTACGAGCAGTACTTC
>NA|NA|TRBJ2-3|TRBV4-1
CASSQVSQSTDTQYF
TGCGCCAGCAGCCAAGTTTCCCAGAGCACAGATACGCAGTATTTT
>TRBD1|NA|TRBJ1-2|TRBV2
CASSDSTGGVLRGYTF
TGTGCCAGCAGTGACTCGACAGGGGGCGTCTTACGCGGCTACACCTTC
>TRBD2|NA|TRBJ2-1|TRBV9
CASSVTSGLAGLYNEQFF
TGTGCCAGCAGCGTAACTTCTGGACTAGCGGGTCTATACAATGAGCAGTTCTTC
>TRBD1|NA|TRBJ1-2|TRBV6-5
CASTEYRGGYGYTF
TGTGCCAGCACCGAATACAGGGGTGGCTATGGCTACACCTTC
>TRBD2|NA|TRBJ2-3|TRBV18
CASSPPGLAGDTQYF
TGTGCCAGCTCACCCCCTGGACTAGCGGGGGATACGCAGTATTTT
>NA|NA|TRBJ2-7|TRBV19
CASSIDQSYEQYF
TGTGCCAGTAGTATCGACCAATCCTACGAGCAGTACTTC
>NA|once|TRBJ1-2|TRBV29-1
CSVGDNIGSSYGYTF
TGCAGCGTTGGGGACAACATCGGGAGTAGCTATGGCTACACCTTC
>NA|NA|TRBJ1-5|TRBV19
CASSIVAGDYQPQHF
TGTGCCAGTAGTATAGTTGCCGGGGACTATCAGCCCCAGCATTTT
>TRBD1|NA|TRBJ1-5|TRBV18
CASSGQGAGQPQHF
TGTGCCAGCTCGGGACAGGGGGCCGGACAGCCCCAGCATTTT
>NA|NA|TRBJ1-4|TRBV29-1
CSVIWVDEKLFF
TGCAGCGTTATATGGGTGGATGAAAAACTGTTTTTT
>NA|NA|TRBJ2-5|TRBV5-5
CASSLQGVETQYF
TGTGCCAGCAGCTTGCAGGGTGTGGAGACCCAGTACTTC
>NA|NA|TRBJ1-1|TRBV9
CASSPQTEAFF
TGTGCCAGCAGCCCTCAAACTGAAGCTTTCTTT
>NA|once|TRBJ2-1|TRBV15
CATSEVSSYNEQFF
TGTGCCACCAGCGAAGTGAGCTCCTACAATGAGCAGTTCTTC
>NA|NA|TRBJ1-1|TRBV9
CASSANVGVTEAFF
TGTGCCAGCAGCGCCAACGTAGGGGTCACTGAAGCTTTCTTT